This T cell receptor beta chain is from a study of cytomegalovirus exposure and HLA in healthy donors. 60 Vbeta and 13 Jbeta primers were used in PCR. The assay was immunoSEQ multiplex PCR, and TCRdb's table has in-frame clones only and misses some. The table lists fewer than 200,000 clones, over 60% of them singletons. Germline CDR1 SEHNR, CDR2 FQNEAQ (reference sequence). Trimming cost V 4 bases and J 5 bases; bases outside gene matches: 1. The CDR3 is 14 amino acids. Sequenced input: PBMCs. The receptor was derived from a middle-aged man in good health and CMV-seropositive. V is TRBV7-9 and J is TRBJ2-1; 11 bases align to TRBD2. CDR3 DNA sequence: TGTGCCAGCAGCTGGGGACTAGCGGACAATGAGCAGTTCTTC. This encodes CASSWGLADNEQFF.